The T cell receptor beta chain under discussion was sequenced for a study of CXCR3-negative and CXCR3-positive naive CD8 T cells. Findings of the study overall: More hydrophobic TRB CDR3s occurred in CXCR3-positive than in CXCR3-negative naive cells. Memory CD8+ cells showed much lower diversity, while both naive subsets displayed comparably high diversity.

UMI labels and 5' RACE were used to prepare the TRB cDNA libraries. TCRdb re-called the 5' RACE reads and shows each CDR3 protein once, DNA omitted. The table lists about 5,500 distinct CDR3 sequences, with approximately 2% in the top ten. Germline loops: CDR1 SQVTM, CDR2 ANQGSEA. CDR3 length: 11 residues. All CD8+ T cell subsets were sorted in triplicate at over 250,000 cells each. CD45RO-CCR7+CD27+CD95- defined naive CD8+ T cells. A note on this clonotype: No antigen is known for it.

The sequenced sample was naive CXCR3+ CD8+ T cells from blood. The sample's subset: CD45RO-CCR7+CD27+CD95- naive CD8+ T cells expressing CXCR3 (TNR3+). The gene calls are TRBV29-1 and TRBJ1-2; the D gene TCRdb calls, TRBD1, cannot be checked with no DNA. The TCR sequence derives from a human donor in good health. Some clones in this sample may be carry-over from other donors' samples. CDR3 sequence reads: CSARGDHGYTF. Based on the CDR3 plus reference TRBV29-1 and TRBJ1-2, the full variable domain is SAVISQKPSRDICQRGTSLTIQCQVDSQVTMMFWYRQQPGQSLTLIATANQGSEATYESGFVIDKFPISRPNLTFSTLTVSNMSPEDSSIYLCSARGDHGYTFGSGTRLTVV.